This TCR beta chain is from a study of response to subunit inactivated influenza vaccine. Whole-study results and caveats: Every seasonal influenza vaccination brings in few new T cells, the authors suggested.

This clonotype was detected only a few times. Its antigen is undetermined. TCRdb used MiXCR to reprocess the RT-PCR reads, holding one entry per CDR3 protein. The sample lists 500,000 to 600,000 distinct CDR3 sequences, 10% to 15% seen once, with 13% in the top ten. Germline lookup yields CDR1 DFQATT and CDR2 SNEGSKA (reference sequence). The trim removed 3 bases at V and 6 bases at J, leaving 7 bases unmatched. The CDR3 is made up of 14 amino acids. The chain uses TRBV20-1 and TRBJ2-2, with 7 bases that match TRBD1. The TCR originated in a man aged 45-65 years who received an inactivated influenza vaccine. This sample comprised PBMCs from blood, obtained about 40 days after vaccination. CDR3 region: CSAREGGASGELFF. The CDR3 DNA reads TGCAGTGCTAGGGAAGGGGGCGCCTCCGGGGAGCTGTTTTTT.